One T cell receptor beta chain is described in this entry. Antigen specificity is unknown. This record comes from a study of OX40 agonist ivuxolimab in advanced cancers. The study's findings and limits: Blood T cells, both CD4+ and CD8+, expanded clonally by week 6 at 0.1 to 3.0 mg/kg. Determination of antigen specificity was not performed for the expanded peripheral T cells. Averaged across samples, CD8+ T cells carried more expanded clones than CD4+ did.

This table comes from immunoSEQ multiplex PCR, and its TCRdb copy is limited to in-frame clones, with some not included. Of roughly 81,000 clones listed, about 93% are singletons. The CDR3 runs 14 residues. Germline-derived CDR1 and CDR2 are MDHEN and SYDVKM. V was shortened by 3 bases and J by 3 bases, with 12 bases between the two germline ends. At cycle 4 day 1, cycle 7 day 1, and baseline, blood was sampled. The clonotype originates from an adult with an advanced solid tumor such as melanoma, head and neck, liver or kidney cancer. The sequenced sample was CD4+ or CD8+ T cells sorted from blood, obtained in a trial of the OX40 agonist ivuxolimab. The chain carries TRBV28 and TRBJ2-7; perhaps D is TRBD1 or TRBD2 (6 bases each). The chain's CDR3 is CASSFRGVGYEQYF. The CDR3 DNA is TGTGCCAGCAGTTTTAGGGGGGTGGGCTACGAGCAGTACTTC. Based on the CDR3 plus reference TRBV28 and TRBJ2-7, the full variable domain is DVKVTQSSRYLVKRTGEKVFLECVQDMDHENMFWYRQDPGLGLRLIYFSYDVKMKEKGDIPEGYSVSREKKERFSLILESASTNQTSMYLCASSFRGVGYEQYFGPGTRLTVT.